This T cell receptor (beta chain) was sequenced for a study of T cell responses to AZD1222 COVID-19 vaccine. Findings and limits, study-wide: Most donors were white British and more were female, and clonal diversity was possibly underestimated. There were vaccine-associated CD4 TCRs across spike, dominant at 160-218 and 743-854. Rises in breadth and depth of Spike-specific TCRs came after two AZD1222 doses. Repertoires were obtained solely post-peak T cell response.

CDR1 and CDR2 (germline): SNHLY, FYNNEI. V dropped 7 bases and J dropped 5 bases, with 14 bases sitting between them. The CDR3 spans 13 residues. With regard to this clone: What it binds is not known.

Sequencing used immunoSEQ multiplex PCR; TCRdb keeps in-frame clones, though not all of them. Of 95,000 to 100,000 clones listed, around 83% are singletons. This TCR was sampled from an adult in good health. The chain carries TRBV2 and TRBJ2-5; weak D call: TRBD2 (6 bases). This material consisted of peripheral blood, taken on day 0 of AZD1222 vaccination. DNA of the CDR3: TGTGCCAGCATGGAGGGTACGGGGGAGACCCAGTACTTC. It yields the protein CASMEGTGETQYF.